The rows below give T cell receptor beta chains drawn from one sample of a study of T cell responses to AZD1222 COVID-19 vaccine. Clones were sequenced by immunoSEQ multiplex PCR, and TCRdb holds only the in-frame ones, with some missing. The sample yields 85,000 to 130,000 clones, 90% seen once. The specimen was peripheral blood, collected 28 days after the second AZD1222 dose. These receptors originate from an adult who received the AZD1222 COVID-19 vaccine. The CDR3 runs from the conserved cysteine through the conserved F or W. A D gene is named only where the DNA matches it firmly. Expanded clones get a size class; other rows say once, few or many, or leave the size out.

TGCGCCAGCAGCCAAGAAGGTCCAGCCTCGGGGGGCTACACCTTC,CASSQEGPASGGYTF,TRBJ1-2,TRBV4-3,.,15,.
TGTGCCAGCAGCGACCGGGACAACTCCTACGAGCAGTACTTC,CASSDRDNSYEQYF,TRBJ2-7,TRBV9,.,14,.
TGTGCCAGCTCACCCAGAGAGGGATACTCTGGAAACACCATATATTTT,CASSPREGYSGNTIYF,TRBJ1-3,TRBV18,.,16,.
TGCGCCAGCAGCCACGGCGCGGGCTCTGGCTACACCTTC,CASSHGAGSGYTF,TRBJ1-2,TRBV4-1,.,13,.
TGTGCCAGCAGTGAAGGGGGACCCAAATATGGCTACACCTTC,CASSEGGPKYGYTF,TRBJ1-2,TRBV6-1,.,14,.
TGTGCCAGCAGCCGGCAACAAACGTACGAGCAGTACTTC,CASSRQQTYEQYF,TRBJ2-7,TRBV7-8,.,13,.
TGTGCCAGCAGCTTACTAAGGACAGCCTCCCTGAACACTGAAGCTTTCTTT,CASSLLRTASLNTEAFF,TRBJ1-1,TRBV5-6,.,17,.
TGTGCCAGCAGTTGGACCGCTTTTGGGAACCATGGCTACACCTTC,CASSWTAFGNHGYTF,TRBJ1-2,TRBV6-2/TRBV6-3,.,15,.
TGTGCCAGCAGTGAAGGGGCCCGCCGTGGCACCGGGGAGCTGTTTTTT,CASSEGARRGTGELFF,TRBJ2-2,TRBV2,.,16,.
TGTGCTTCGAAGTGGCAGGGGATAGGAGATACGCAGTATTTT,CASKWQGIGDTQYF,TRBJ2-3,TRBV12-5,.,14,.
TGTGCCAGCAGCCAAGCGGGGGGAAACACCATATATTTT,CASSQAGGNTIYF,TRBJ1-3,TRBV14,.,13,.
TGTGCCAGCAGCTTAGAAGGGGGAAGGGCCTCCTACAATGAGCAGTTCTTC,CASSLEGGRASYNEQFF,TRBJ2-1,TRBV7-2,.,17,.
TGCGCCAGCAGCCAAGATCTAGGGAAGGTTTACGAGCAGTACTTC,CASSQDLGKVYEQYF,TRBJ2-7,TRBV4-3,.,15,.
TGTGCCAGTAGTCTTGATACAGGGTGGACTGAAGCTTTCTTT,CASSLDTGWTEAFF,TRBJ1-1,TRBV19,.,14,.
TGTGCCAGCAGCCCACAGGGGGGGGGCTTTAGTAATTCACCCCTCCACTTT,CASSPQGGGFSNSPLHF,TRBJ1-6,TRBV5-5,.,17,TRBD1
TGTGCCACCAGGCCGAGGACGGAGGCCTCTAACTATGGCTACACCTTC,CATRPRTEASNYGYTF,TRBJ1-2,TRBV19,once,16,.
TGTGCCAGCAGCCAAGATGTCGGGGCCGGTGAAAAACTGTTTTTT,CASSQDVGAGEKLFF,TRBJ1-4,TRBV14,.,15,.
TGTGCCAGCAGTTACTCCAATTCACCCCTCCACTTT,CASSYSNSPLHF,TRBJ1-6,TRBV6-5,.,12,.
TGTGCCAGTGGGGCGGGAAACACCATATATTTT,CASGAGNTIYF,TRBJ1-3,TRBV12-3/TRBV12-4,.,11,.
TGTGCCAGCAGCTTCCCCTACGGGGGGGCCGGTAACAATGAGCAGTTCTTC,CASSFPYGGAGNNEQFF,TRBJ2-1,TRBV7-9,.,17,TRBD2
TGTGCCAGCAGCACCGGGGGGGCCAATGCCAAAAACATTCAGTACTTC,CASSTGGANAKNIQYF,TRBJ2-4,TRBV7-2,.,16,TRBD2
TGCGCCAGCAGCCCCGAGGGGGACAACCCCTACGAGCAGTACTTC,CASSPEGDNPYEQYF,TRBJ2-7,TRBV5-1,many,15,.
TGTGCCAGCAGTTATAGGGGGGCGAACGGAAACACCATATATTTT,CASSYRGANGNTIYF,TRBJ1-3,TRBV27,once,15,.